Each of the 4 T cell receptor beta chains below was sequenced from the same sample in a study of T-cell reconstitution after alpha-beta-depleted transplantation in children. Using unique molecular identifiers, the investigators prepared the TCRbeta library. One entry per CDR3 protein results from TCRdb running MiXCR on the PCR reads. The data contain 700,000 to 950,000 distinct CDR3 sequences, roughly 15% of them singletons. Source: PBMCs, mostly from graft donor cells, taken 360 days after TCRalphabeta/CD19-depleted stem cell transplant. These TCRs come from a male patient under 18 who had a stem cell transplant for acute lymphoblastic leukemia, so the T cells may come from the graft donor.

The chain links TRBV29-1 to TRBJ2-3; D perhaps matches TRBD1 (6 bases). The germline V gene encodes CDR1 SQVTM and CDR2 ANQGSEA. The CDR3 length is 16 residues. V was pared by 1 base and J by 2 bases, with 16 bases between. CDR3 amino acids: CSVEGIGGYFTDTQYF. CDR3 DNA sequence: TGCAGCGTTGAAGGCATTGGGGGCTATTTCACAGATACGCAGTATTTT.

The chain employs TRBV18 and TRBJ2-2; no definite D call. Deletions cut 0 bases from V and 1 base from J, with 6 bases between. Germline-derived CDR1 and CDR2 are KGHSH and LQKENI. The CDR3 runs 15 residues. The CDR3 DNA follows: TGTGCCAGCTCACCACCCTTACTGAACACCGGGGAGCTGTTTTTT. Translation gives CASSPPLLNTGELFF.

This clonotype was recorded a few times. This chain joins TRBV20-1 and TRBJ1-5; 8 bases agree with TRBD1. V trimming: 3 bases; J trimming: 1 base; junction bases outside the gene matches: 11. The germline V gene encodes CDR1 DFQATT and CDR2 SNEGSKA (reference sequence). The CDR3 has 17 amino acids. The CDR3 DNA sequence: TGCAGTGCTAGGTCCCTCAGGGGGCGATTGAGCAATCAGCCCCAGCATTTT. Its translation is CSARSLRGRLSNQPQHF.

This clonotype has only a few counts. The gene calls are TRBV12-3 or TRBV12-4 and TRBJ2-2; no definite D call. V was trimmed by 6 bases and J by 0 bases, leaving 8 bases between them. The CDR3 spans 14 residues. CDR3 residues: CASRIRTNTGELFF. CDR3 in DNA: TGTGCCAGCAGGATAAGGACGAACACCGGGGAGCTGTTTTTT.